Each of the 24 T cell receptor beta chains below was sequenced from the same sample in a study of blood T cell repertoires in COVID-19. Data came from immunoSEQ multiplex PCR; TCRdb stores just in-frame clones and leaves some out. The sample lists over 40,000 clones, more than 90% occurring once. Specimen: peripheral blood. All receptors derive from a woman older than 75 with acute or convalescent COVID-19.

This chain links TRBV5-4 with TRBJ2-1; TRBD2 matches at 9 bases. The V and J ends lost 1 base and 4 bases, in that order; junction bases with no gene match: 12. The CDR3 length is 18 residues. Germline CDR1 reads SGHNT; CDR2 reads YYREEE (reference sequence). The CDR3 nucleotides read TGTGCCAGCAGCTTGCGCGGACTAGCGTTTGGGGGGTACAATGAGCAGTTCTTC. As protein: CASSLRGLAFGGYNEQFF.

This clone was seen just once. The chain combines TRBV9 with TRBJ2-3; TRBD2 matches at 9 bases. The CDR3 spans 16 residues. Germline CDR1 SGDLS, CDR2 YYNGEE. Germline trimming cut 0 bases from V and 6 bases from J; bases unmatched to any gene: 8. The CDR3 loop is CASSVVAGGPWDTQYF. The CDR3 DNA is TGTGCCAGCAGCGTAGTTGCGGGAGGGCCGTGGGATACGCAGTATTTT.

V is TRBV19 and J is TRBJ2-1, with no clear D. Germline lookup yields CDR1 LNHDA and CDR2 SQIVND (reference sequence). The CDR3 length is 13 residues. V gave up 1 base and J gave up 10 bases, with 11 bases separating them. The CDR3 region is CASSIASTGEQFF. DNA of the CDR3: TGTGCCAGTAGTATAGCGTCTACCGGGGAGCAGTTCTTC.

The J gene is TRBJ1-1, the V gene TRBV6-2 or TRBV6-3; 7 nucleotides align to TRBD1. J gave up 6 bases and V 6 bases, and 22 bases lay outside the gene matches. This CDR3 comprises 18 residues. The germline V gene has CDR1 MNHEY and CDR2 SVGEGT. The CDR3 protein is CASSRQGSVSYSRSEAFF. CDR3 coding DNA: TGTGCCAGCAGCCGACAGGGCTCTGTTTCTTATAGTCGGTCTGAAGCTTTCTTT.

The rearrangement joins TRBV3-1 (or the pseudogene TRBV3-2) to TRBJ2-7, with TRBD2 identical over 7 bases. V lost 2 bases to trimming and J lost 3 bases; unmatched junction nucleotides: 7. Looked up from germline, CDR1 is LGHDT and CDR2 is YNNKEL (reference sequence). The CDR3 is 15 residues long. CDR3 region: CASSQSGGRNYEQYF. The CDR3, as DNA: TGTGCCAGCAGCCAATCTGGCGGGAGAAACTACGAGCAGTACTTC.

This chain uses TRBV11-2 with TRBJ1-2; D is possibly TRBD1 (6 bases). Germline CDR1 reads SGHAT; CDR2 reads FQNNGV. Trimming stripped 3 bases from V and 2 bases from J, with 16 bases between. CDR3 length: 16 residues. CDR3 bases: TGTGCCAGCAGCTTCGGCGGGGGGGCTTCGAACTATGGCTACACCTTC. It encodes CASSFGGGASNYGYTF.

The table lists this clone with a few counts. The chain combines TRBV3-1 (or the pseudogene TRBV3-2) with TRBJ2-1; D possibly corresponds to TRBD2 (5 bases). V dropped 0 bases and J dropped 0 bases, with 12 bases sitting between them. CDR1 LGHDT and CDR2 YNNKEL come from the germline V gene (reference sequence). This CDR3 has 17 amino acids. The CDR3 here is CASSQDLDGNSYNEQFF. Here the CDR3 DNA reads TGTGCCAGCAGCCAAGATCTTGACGGGAACTCCTACAATGAGCAGTTCTTC.

For the CDR3, the DNA is TGTGCCAGCAGTCCCTCGGCGGGTGGAAACACCATATATTTT. This encodes CASSPSAGGNTIYF. V and J are TRBV6-5 and TRBJ1-3; D gene uncertain. The CDR3 runs to 14 residues. V lost 5 bases and J 3 bases, leaving 11 bases between the germline ends. CDR1 and CDR2 (germline): MNHEY, SVGAGI.

The rearrangement joins TRBV5-4 to TRBJ1-2, with 9 bases matching TRBD1. The V gene end was trimmed by 3 bases and the J gene end by 8 bases; junction bases not matched to a gene: 8. CDR3 length: 14 residues. The germline gives CDR1 SGHNT, CDR2 YYREEE (reference sequence). The CDR3 loop reads CASSSGTGTRGYTF. CDR3 nucleotide sequence: TGTGCCAGCAGCTCGGGGACAGGGACGCGAGGCTACACCTTC.

This chain connects TRBV5-4 to TRBJ1-2, with 9 bases identical to TRBD1. Trimming cost V 2 bases and J 8 bases; bases outside gene matches: 7. Germline CDR1 reads SGHNT; CDR2 reads YYREEE (reference sequence). This CDR3 comprises 14 residues. The CDR3 reads CASSFGQGSVGYTF. The CDR3 nucleotides are TGTGCCAGCAGCTTCGGACAGGGGAGTGTAGGCTACACCTTC.

The V gene is TRBV4-2, the J gene TRBJ2-3, with 12 bases fitting TRBD2. Germline V CDR1 and CDR2: LGHNA, YNFKEQ. The CDR3 has 18 residues. With 1 base clipped from V and 2 bases from J, the junction kept 7 bases outside the gene matches. CDR3 coding DNA: TGTGCCAGCAGCCAAGCCCTAGCGGGAGGGCCGGACACAGATACGCAGTATTTT. This sequence encodes CASSQALAGGPDTDTQYF.

The chain has TRBV5-1 and TRBJ1-1, with D uncertain. The CDR3 has 15 residues. The ends were cut back, 2 bases at V and 1 base at J, with 12 bases in the middle. CDR1 and CDR2 (germline): SGHRS, YFSETQ. The CDR3 reads CASSLGGERNTEAFF. CDR3 nucleotides: TGCGCCAGCAGCTTAGGCGGGGAGAGGAACACTGAAGCTTTCTTT.

This chain connects TRBV7-2 to TRBJ2-7, with D possibly matching TRBD1 (6 bases). Germline values: CDR1 SGHTA, CDR2 FQGNSA. V gave up 2 bases and J gave up 3 bases, with 14 bases separating them. This CDR3 contains 15 residues. The CDR3 reads CASSLSATGVYEQYF. For the CDR3, the DNA is TGTGCCAGCAGCTTATCTGCGACAGGTGTCTACGAGCAGTACTTC.

V usage is TRBV30 and J usage is TRBJ1-3; TRBD1 matches at 8 bases. The CDR3 is 14 residues long. Per the germline V gene, CDR1 is GTSNPN and CDR2 is SVGIG (reference sequence). J lost 0 bases, V lost 8 bases, and 6 bases had no gene match. CDR3 in amino acids: CARDRKGSGNTIYF. The CDR3 region has the DNA TGTGCCCGGGACAGGAAAGGCTCTGGAAACACCATATATTTT.

This sequence joins TRBV6-2 or TRBV6-3 and TRBJ1-6, with D maybe TRBD1 (6 bases). The CDR3 is 17 amino acids. From germline, CDR1 is MNHEY and CDR2 SVGEGT. The V end lost 4 bases, the J end lost 7 bases, and 20 bases lay between the germline ends. In DNA, the CDR3 is TGTGCCAGCAGTTTATATGTCGGCGAGGACAGCAATTCACCCCTCCACTTT. Translation: CASSLYVGEDSNSPLHF.

The chain is built from TRBV4-3 and TRBJ1-2; D uncertain. The V gene's germline CDR1 is LGHNA and CDR2 YSLEER. This CDR3 is 15 amino acids long. Between the trimmed V and J ends, which lost 1 base and 8 bases, there was a span of 17 bases. The CDR3, as DNA: TGCGCCAGCAGCCAAGCCACAGATCAGCTATCCGGCTACACCTTC. It translates to CASSQATDQLSGYTF.

The rearrangement links TRBV7-9 to TRBJ1-5; no firm D call. The ends were cut back, 5 bases at V and 0 bases at J, with 8 bases in the middle. CDR1 is SEHNR and CDR2 is FQNEAQ in the germline V gene (reference sequence). The CDR3 loop spans 14 amino acids. The CDR3 DNA reads TGTGCCAGCAGCCTTAGCAATAGCAATCAGCCCCAGCATTTT. Encoded protein: CASSLSNSNQPQHF.

The chain is built from TRBV7-2 and TRBJ2-2, with 13 bases lining up with TRBD2. CDR1 and CDR2 from the germline V gene are SGHTA and FQGNSA. After removal of 1 base from V and 5 bases from J, the junction contained 7 bases not matched to a gene. There are 18 residues in the CDR3. The CDR3 loop is CASSLVAGLAGSTGELFF. The CDR3 DNA is TGTGCCAGCAGCTTAGTAGCGGGACTAGCGGGAAGTACCGGGGAGCTGTTTTTT.

This clone appeared a few times. V is TRBV30 and J is TRBJ1-6, with 9 bases lining up with TRBD1. V lost 4 bases, J lost 10 bases, and 8 bases stayed unmatched. The CDR3 spans 14 residues. CDR1 GTSNPN and CDR2 SVGIG come from the germline V gene (reference sequence). CDR3 in DNA: TGTGCCTGGAACCCCACAGGGGGCAGGTCACCCCTCCACTTT. It specifies CAWNPTGGRSPLHF.

This chain links TRBV24-1 with TRBJ1-2; weak D call: TRBD1 (6 bases). Germline CDR1 reads KGHDR; CDR2 reads SFDVKD. The ends were cut back, 5 bases at V and 2 bases at J, with 11 bases in the middle. CDR3 length: 14 residues. CDR3: CATSVRDKNYGYTF. The CDR3 DNA sequence: TGTGCCACCAGTGTGAGGGACAAGAACTATGGCTACACCTTC.

The chain has TRBV7-2 and TRBJ2-1; 9 nucleotides align to TRBD2. The germline V gene encodes CDR1 SGHTA and CDR2 FQGNSA. The CDR3 is made up of 15 amino acids. Germline trimming cut 6 bases from V and 5 bases from J; bases unmatched to any gene: 8. CDR3 nucleotides: TGTGCCAGCAGATGGAGCCTAGCGGGAAACAATGAGCAGTTCTTC. Amino acid sequence: CASRWSLAGNNEQFF. The whole variable domain, remainder taken from reference TRBV7-2 and TRBJ2-1, is GAGVSQSPSNKVTEKGKDVELRCDPISGHTALYWYRQSLGQGLEFLIYFQGNSAPDKSGLPSDRFSAERTGGSVSTLTIQRTQQEDSAVYLCASRWSLAGNNEQFFGPGTRLTVL.

The chain uses TRBV5-1 and TRBJ2-3; 8 bases fit TRBD2. The CDR3 covers 15 residues. Germline-derived CDR1 and CDR2 are SGHRS and YFSETQ. Losses at the gene ends were 4 bases for V and 1 base for J; bases not matched to a gene: 5. CDR3 in DNA: TGCGCCAGCAGCCCAGCGGGAGCTGGCACAGATACGCAGTATTTT. This codes for CASSPAGAGTDTQYF.

The V gene is TRBV20-1, the J gene TRBJ1-1, with D possibly TRBD1 on 5 matching bases. Germline V gene lookup returns CDR1 DFQATT and CDR2 SNEGSKA (reference sequence). Trimming pared 3 bases from V and 6 bases from J, leaving 11 bases between. The CDR3 sequence is 12 residues long. CDR3 region: CSASQGRAEAFF. The CDR3 region has the DNA TGCAGTGCTAGTCAGGGTCGGGCTGAAGCTTTCTTT.

V and J are TRBV3-1 (or the pseudogene TRBV3-2) and TRBJ1-2, with no clear D. The ends were cut back, 0 bases at V and 8 bases at J, with 25 bases in the middle. This CDR3 comprises 18 residues. Germline values: CDR1 LGHDT, CDR2 YNNKEL (reference sequence). The CDR3 is CASSQDTGIPGHTNGYTF. In DNA, the CDR3 is TGTGCCAGCAGCCAAGATACGGGGATCCCCGGGCATACTAACGGCTACACCTTC.